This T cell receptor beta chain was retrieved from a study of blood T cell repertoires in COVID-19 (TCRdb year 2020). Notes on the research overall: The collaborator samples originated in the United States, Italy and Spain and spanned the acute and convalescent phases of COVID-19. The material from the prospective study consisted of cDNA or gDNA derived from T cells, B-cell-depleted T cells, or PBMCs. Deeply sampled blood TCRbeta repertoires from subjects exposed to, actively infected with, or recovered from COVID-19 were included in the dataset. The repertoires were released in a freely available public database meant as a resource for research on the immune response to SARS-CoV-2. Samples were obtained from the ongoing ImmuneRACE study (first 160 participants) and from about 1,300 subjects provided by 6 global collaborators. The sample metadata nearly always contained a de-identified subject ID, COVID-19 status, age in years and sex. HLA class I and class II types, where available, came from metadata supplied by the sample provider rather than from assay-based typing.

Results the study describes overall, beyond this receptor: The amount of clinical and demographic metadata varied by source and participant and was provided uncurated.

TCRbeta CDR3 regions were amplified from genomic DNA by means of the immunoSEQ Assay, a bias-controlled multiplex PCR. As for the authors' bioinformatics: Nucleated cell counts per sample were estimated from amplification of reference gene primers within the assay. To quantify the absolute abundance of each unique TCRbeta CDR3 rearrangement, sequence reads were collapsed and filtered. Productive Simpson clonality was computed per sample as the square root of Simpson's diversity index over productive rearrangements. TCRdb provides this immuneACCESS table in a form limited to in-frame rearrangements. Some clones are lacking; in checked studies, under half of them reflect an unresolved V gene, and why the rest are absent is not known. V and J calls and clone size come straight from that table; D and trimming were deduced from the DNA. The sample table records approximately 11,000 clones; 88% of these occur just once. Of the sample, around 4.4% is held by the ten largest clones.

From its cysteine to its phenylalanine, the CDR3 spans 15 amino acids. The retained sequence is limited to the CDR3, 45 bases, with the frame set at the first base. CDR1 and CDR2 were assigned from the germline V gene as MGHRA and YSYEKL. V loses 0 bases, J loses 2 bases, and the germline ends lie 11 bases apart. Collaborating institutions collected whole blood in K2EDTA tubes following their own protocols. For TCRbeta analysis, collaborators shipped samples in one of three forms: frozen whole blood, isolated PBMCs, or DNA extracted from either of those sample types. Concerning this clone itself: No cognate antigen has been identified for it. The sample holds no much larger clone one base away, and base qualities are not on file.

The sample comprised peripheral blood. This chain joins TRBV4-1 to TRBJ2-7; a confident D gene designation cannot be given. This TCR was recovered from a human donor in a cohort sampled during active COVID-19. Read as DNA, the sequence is TGCGCCAGCAGCCAAGATCCCGAGATCCCCTACGAGCAGTACTTC. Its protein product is CASSQDPEIPYEQYF.